This passage covers 26 T cell receptor beta chains from one sample sequenced in a study of T cells in Graves' hyperthyroidism and ophthalmopathy. Amplification of TCR beta CDR3 regions was performed using RNA transcripts as template. During a first-round RT-PCR of the TCR CDR3, the HTBI primer set was used. Using its own MiXCR run on the multiplex PCR reads, TCRdb lists one record per CDR3 protein. The profile shows about 770,000 distinct CDR3 sequences, 18% of them singletons. The sequencing sample was made of blood. These receptors were collected from a woman between 50 and 59 years old with Graves' hyperthyroidism that later progressed to Graves' ophthalmopathy.

This clonotype was seen a handful of times. The chain has TRBV6-2 or TRBV6-3 and TRBJ2-7; no reliable D call. The germline V gene has CDR1 MNHEY and CDR2 SVGEGT. The V end was cut by 7 bases, the J end by 7 bases, with 11 bases between. This CDR3 is 11 amino acids long. The CDR3, as DNA: TGTGCCAGCACGACCGCCGGGGAGCAGTACTTC. This translates into CASTTAGEQYF.

This clonotype occurred many times. The V and J genes are TRBV2 and TRBJ1-6; tentative D call: TRBD1 (6 bases). The CDR3 totals 14 residues. Germline V gene lookup returns CDR1 SNHLY and CDR2 FYNNEI. V lost 10 bases, J lost 7 bases, and 17 bases lay in between. The CDR3 DNA is TGTGCCAAAAATACAGGGCTCAGCAATTCACCCCTCCACTTT. Its protein is CAKNTGLSNSPLHF.

This clonotype was counted only a few times. The chain employs TRBV6-5 and TRBJ1-1, with a tentative D call TRBD1 (6 bases). CDR3 size: 15 residues. V lost 0 bases and J 6 bases, leaving 14 bases between the germline ends. The germline CDR1 and CDR2 sequences are MNHEY and SVGAGI. CDR3 sequence (DNA): TGTGCCAGCAGTTACTCGATGGGGGCGCGGGCTGAAGCTTTCTTT. Residues: CASSYSMGARAEAFF.

This chain connects TRBV7-2 to TRBJ2-2, with 8 bases that match TRBD2. CDR3 size: 15 residues. Germline V CDR1 and CDR2: SGHTA, FQGNSA. V shed 6 bases and J 7 bases; nucleotides not matched to a gene: 10. This CDR3 reads CASRSGLGWNGELFF. DNA for the CDR3: TGTGCCAGCAGGTCGGGACTAGGTTGGAACGGGGAGCTGTTTTTT.

The chain combines TRBV3-1 with TRBJ2-2; 9 positions agree with TRBD2. The CDR3 has 19 residues. The V segment lost 4 bases and the J segment 6 bases; nucleotides outside the gene matches: 18. Germline V gives CDR1 LGHDT, CDR2 YNNKEL (reference sequence). DNA of the CDR3: TGTGCCAGCAGCCCTCGAACACCCCTCTTAGCGGGGGTTCCCGGGGAGCTGTTTTTT. This gives the protein CASSPRTPLLAGVPGELFF.

This clonotype was seen ten or more times. The V and J genes are TRBV6-5 and TRBJ1-2; possible D gene TRBD1, 5 bases. The V end lost 2 bases, the J end lost 8 bases, and 24 bases lay between the germline ends. The germline V gene encodes CDR1 MNHEY and CDR2 SVGAGI. CDR3 length: 17 amino acids. CDR3 residues: CASSYRPGTATRGGYTF. DNA for the CDR3: TGTGCCAGCAGTTACAGGCCCGGGACCGCCACCCGAGGGGGCTACACCTTC.

The gene calls are TRBV3-1 and TRBJ2-1, with D possibly TRBD2 on 6 matching bases. V shed 0 bases and J shed 10 bases, with 16 bases lying between them. The germline V gene has CDR1 LGHDT and CDR2 YNNKEL (reference sequence). This CDR3 is built from 15 residues. The CDR3 reads CASSQDANGSGEQFF. The DNA for the CDR3 is TGTGCCAGCAGCCAAGACGCTAACGGGAGTGGGGAGCAGTTCTTC.

This clonotype has at least ten counts. V gene TRBV7-9 combines with J gene TRBJ2-1; 9 nucleotides match TRBD1. This CDR3 region has 14 residues. V trimming: 4 bases; J trimming: 6 bases; junction bases outside the gene matches: 4. CDR1 and CDR2 from the germline V gene are SEHNR and FQNEAQ (reference sequence). The CDR3 sequence: CASSSWDRANEQFF. The CDR3 nucleotides read TGTGCCAGCAGCTCGTGGGACAGGGCCAATGAGCAGTTCTTC.

This clonotype was recorded at least ten times. This rearrangement joins TRBV11-1 to TRBJ1-4; possible D gene TRBD1, 5 bases. Germline CDR1 is SGHAT and CDR2 is FQDESV (reference sequence). Trimming left V 4 bases short and J 8 bases short, with 14 bases between. The CDR3 spans 14 residues. The CDR3 sequence is CASSSPRGTEKLFF. For the CDR3, the DNA is TGTGCCAGCAGCTCCCCGCGGGGGACGGAAAAACTGTTTTTT.

A single count supports this clonotype. This sequence joins TRBV7-9 and TRBJ1-4; 8 nucleotides line up with TRBD1. This CDR3 region has 14 residues. CDR1 is SEHNR and CDR2 is FQNEAQ in the germline V gene (reference sequence). With V trimmed by 5 bases and J by 5 bases, 4 bases remained unmatched. In DNA, the CDR3 is TGTGCCAGCAGCCCGACAGGGGACAATGAAAAACTGTTTTTT. Translating it yields CASSPTGDNEKLFF.

The chain uses TRBV7-9 and TRBJ2-2; D remains ambiguous. Trimming took 2 bases from V and 0 from J, leaving 10 bases between them. Germline lookup yields CDR1 SEHNR and CDR2 FQNEAQ (reference sequence). The CDR3 sequence is 16 residues long. CDR3 sequence: CASSLLPRSNTGELFF. The CDR3 bases are TGTGCCAGCAGCTTACTACCCAGGTCGAACACCGGGGAGCTGTTTTTT. The whole variable domain, remainder taken from reference TRBV7-9 and TRBJ2-2, is DTGVSQNPRHKITKRGQNVTFRCDPISEHNRLYWYRQTLGQGPEFLTYFQNEAQLEKSRLLSDRFSAERPKGSFSTLEIQRTEQGDSAMYLCASSLLPRSNTGELFFGEGSRLTVL.

The chain uses TRBV11-2 and TRBJ2-5; 13 bases match TRBD2. There are 16 residues in the CDR3. Per the germline V gene, CDR1 is SGHAT and CDR2 is FQNNGV. V shed 7 bases, J shed 1 base, and the junction held 6 bases outside the gene matches. CDR3 sequence reads: CASNRGTSGVQETQYF. The CDR3 bases are TGTGCCAGCAACCGTGGGACTAGCGGGGTCCAAGAGACCCAGTACTTC.

V is TRBV5-4 and J is TRBJ2-3, with D possibly being TRBD2 (5 bases). The CDR3 is 14 amino acids. Germline lookup yields CDR1 SGHNT and CDR2 YYREEE (reference sequence). The V end was cut by 2 bases, the J end by 4 bases, with 11 bases between. In nucleotides, the CDR3 is TGTGCCAGCAGCTTCGGGGTTAACGCAGATACGCAGTATTTT. Amino acid sequence: CASSFGVNADTQYF.

This clonotype was found a few times. The chain carries TRBV6-5 and TRBJ2-1; the D gene is possibly TRBD1 (6 bases). The V gene's germline CDR1 is MNHEY and CDR2 SVGAGI. V was shortened by 2 bases and J by 9 bases, with 14 bases between the two germline ends. The CDR3 runs 14 residues. The CDR3 nucleotides read TGTGCCAGCAGTTACCTGATACAGGGTCCTGAGCAGTTCTTC. The encoded protein is CASSYLIQGPEQFF.

In nucleotides, the CDR3 is TGTGCCAGCAGTTTTTTATGGCAGGAGGGGGCCAAAAACATTCAGTACTTC. Its translation is CASSFLWQEGAKNIQYF. The J gene is TRBJ2-4, the V gene TRBV27, with a possible D match to TRBD2 (6 bases). Trimming pared 3 bases from V and 1 base from J, leaving 16 bases between. Germline CDR1 reads MNHEY; CDR2 reads SMNVEV (reference sequence). The CDR3 sequence is 17 residues long.

CDR3 bases: TGTGCCAGCAGCCAGAGCGGAGACTATGGCTACACCTTC. This gives the protein CASSQSGDYGYTF. V and J are TRBV7-9 and TRBJ1-2, with unresolved D. V was cut by 5 bases and J by 3 bases, with 10 bases left in between. The germline gives CDR1 SEHNR, CDR2 FQNEAQ (reference sequence). The CDR3 covers 13 residues.

The sample holds many counts of this clonotype. This rearrangement joins TRBV3-1 to TRBJ1-1; TRBD1 might be the D (5 bases). Trimming removed 3 bases from V and 2 bases from J, with 10 bases in between. CDR3 length equals 14 residues. CDR1 and CDR2 (germline): LGHDT, YNNKEL (reference sequence). CDR3 region: CASSHPGLNTEAFF. CDR3 sequence (DNA): TGTGCCAGCAGCCACCCGGGACTCAACACTGAAGCTTTCTTT. The variable domain in full, with the rest retrieved from reference TRBV3-1 and TRBJ1-1, is DTAVSQTPKYLVTQMGNDKSIKCEQNLGHDTMYWYKQDSKKFLKIMFSYNNKELIINETVPNRFSPKSPDKAHLNLHINSLELGDSAVYFCASSHPGLNTEAFFGQGTRLTVV.

This clonotype was seen ten or more times. V gene TRBV3-1 combines with J gene TRBJ1-2; D is ambiguous. Germline CDR1 LGHDT, CDR2 YNNKEL (reference sequence). This CDR3 comprises 12 residues. Trimming stripped 4 bases from V and 8 bases from J, with 11 bases between. The CDR3 here is CASSLVASGYTF. The CDR3 DNA follows: TGTGCCAGCAGCCTAGTGGCGAGCGGCTACACCTTC.

The table lists this clonotype with many counts. The chain recombines TRBV13 with TRBJ1-1; D remains unclear. Germline V gene sequence: CDR1 PRHDT, CDR2 FYEKMQ (reference sequence). This CDR3 has 16 residues. V lost 5 bases and J lost 1, with 17 bases in between. The CDR3 region is CASSPDGSRANTEAFF. The CDR3, as DNA: TGTGCCAGCAGCCCTGACGGGTCCCGGGCGAACACTGAAGCTTTCTTT.

This clonotype was picked up many times. V is TRBV7-8 and J is TRBJ2-4; 9 bases line up with TRBD2. Germline V CDR1 and CDR2: SGHVS, FQNEAQ. V lost 2 bases, J lost 1 base, and 12 bases stayed unmatched. The CDR3 has 19 amino acids. The CDR3: CASSLPRGGAIEAKNIQYF. The CDR3 nucleotides read TGTGCCAGCAGCTTACCTCGCGGGGGGGCGATTGAGGCCAAAAACATTCAGTACTTC.

The rearrangement links TRBV10-3 to TRBJ1-1, with 7 bases that match TRBD1. The CDR3 loop spans 16 amino acids. CDR1 and CDR2 from the germline V gene are ENHRY and SYGVKD. DNA of the CDR3: TGTACCACCAAACCAAGGGGGCGCGGGGGAGGGGGTGAAGCTTTCTTT. Its protein product is CTTKPRGRGGGGEAFF.

In its sample, this clonotype was seen many times. The rearrangement joins TRBV6-5 to TRBJ1-1; TRBD1 might be the D (6 bases). The germline V gene encodes CDR1 MNHEY and CDR2 SVGAGI. There are 15 residues in the CDR3. Deletions cut 2 bases from V and 4 bases from J, with 14 bases between. The CDR3 coding sequence is TGTGCCAGCAGTTACGGACTTACAGGGTCCACTGAAGCTTTCTTT. Translated: CASSYGLTGSTEAFF.

At least ten counts were recorded for this clonotype. The V and J genes are TRBV7-9 and TRBJ2-3; 11 nucleotides match TRBD2. CDR1 and CDR2 (germline): SEHNR, FQNEAQ (reference sequence). The CDR3 runs 16 residues. Losses at the gene ends were 5 bases for V and 4 bases for J; bases not matched to a gene: 8. The CDR3 loop is CASSTGTSGASDTQYF. The CDR3 DNA reads as TGTGCCAGCAGCACCGGGACTAGCGGTGCCTCAGATACGCAGTATTTT. The complete variable domain, with remaining parts taken from reference TRBV7-9 and TRBJ2-3, reads DTGVSQNPRHKITKRGQNVTFRCDPISEHNRLYWYRQTLGQGPEFLTYFQNEAQLEKSRLLSDRFSAERPKGSFSTLEIQRTEQGDSAMYLCASSTGTSGASDTQYFGPGTRLTVL.

The V call is TRBV7-3, the J call TRBJ1-6, with TRBD1 as a possible D gene (5 bases). In germline, CDR1 is SGHTA, CDR2 FQGTGA. V was shortened by 4 bases and J by 16 bases, with 14 bases between the two germline ends. The CDR3 contains 12 residues. In nucleotides, the CDR3 is TGTGCCAGCAGCTACGACGGGACCCGGCTCCACTTT. It translates to CASSYDGTRLHF.

This clonotype occurred many times. The chain uses TRBV20-1 and TRBJ2-7; 7 bases line up with TRBD1. The CDR3 runs to 15 residues. Germline CDR1 and CDR2: DFQATT and SNEGSKA (reference sequence). V was pared by 1 base and J by 3 bases, with 9 bases of the junction left unmatched. For the CDR3, the DNA is TGCAGTGCTAGAGCCCAGACAGGGATTGGCTACGAGCAGTACTTC. Translated: CSARAQTGIGYEQYF.

The V gene is TRBV20-1, the J gene TRBJ1-6; TRBD1 matches at 7 bases. The CDR3 runs to 15 residues. Germline V gives CDR1 DFQATT, CDR2 SNEGSKA (reference sequence). J gave up 7 bases and V 0 bases, and 6 bases lay outside the gene matches. In nucleotides, the CDR3 is TGCAGTGCTAGAGAGACAGGGTCGTGGAATTCACCCCTCCACTTT. Translation gives CSARETGSWNSPLHF.